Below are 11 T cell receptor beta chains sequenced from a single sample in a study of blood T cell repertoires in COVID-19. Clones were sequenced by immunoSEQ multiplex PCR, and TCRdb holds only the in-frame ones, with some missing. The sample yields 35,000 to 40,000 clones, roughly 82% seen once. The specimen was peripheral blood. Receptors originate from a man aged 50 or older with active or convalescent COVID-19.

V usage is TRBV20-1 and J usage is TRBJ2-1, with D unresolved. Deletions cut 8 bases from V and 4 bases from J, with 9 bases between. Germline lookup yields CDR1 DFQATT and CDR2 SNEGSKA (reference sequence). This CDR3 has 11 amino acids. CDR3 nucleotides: TGCAGTCTGATCGGTTACAATGAGCAGTTCTTC. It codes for CSLIGYNEQFF.

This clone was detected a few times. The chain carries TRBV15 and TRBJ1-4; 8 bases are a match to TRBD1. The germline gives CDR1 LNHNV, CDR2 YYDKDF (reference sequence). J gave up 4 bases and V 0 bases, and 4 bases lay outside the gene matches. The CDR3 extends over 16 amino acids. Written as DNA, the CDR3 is TGTGCCACCAGCAGAGACAGGGGGCCGTATAATGAAAAACTGTTTTTT. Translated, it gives CATSRDRGPYNEKLFF.

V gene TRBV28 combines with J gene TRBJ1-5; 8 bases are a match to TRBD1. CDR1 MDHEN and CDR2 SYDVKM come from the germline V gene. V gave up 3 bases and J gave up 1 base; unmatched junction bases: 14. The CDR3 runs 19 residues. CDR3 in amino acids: CASSFKGDAGGGSNQPQHF. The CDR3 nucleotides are TGTGCCAGCAGTTTCAAAGGGGATGCAGGGGGCGGCAGCAATCAGCCCCAGCATTTT.

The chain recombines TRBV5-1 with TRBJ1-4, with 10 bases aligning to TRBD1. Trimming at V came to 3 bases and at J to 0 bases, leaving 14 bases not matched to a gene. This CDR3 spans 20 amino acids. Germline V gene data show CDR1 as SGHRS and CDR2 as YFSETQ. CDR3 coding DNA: TGCGCCAGCAGCTCCCCGATTACGACAGGGGGCGCAACAACTAATGAAAAACTGTTTTTT. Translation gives CASSSPITTGGATTNEKLFF.

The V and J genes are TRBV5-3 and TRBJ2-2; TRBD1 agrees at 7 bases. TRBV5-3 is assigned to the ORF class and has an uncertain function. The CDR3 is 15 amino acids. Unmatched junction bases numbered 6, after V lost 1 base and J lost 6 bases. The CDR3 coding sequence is TGTGCCAGAAGCTTGAGGCAGGGGGTGTCCGGGGAGCTGTTTTTT. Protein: CARSLRQGVSGELFF.

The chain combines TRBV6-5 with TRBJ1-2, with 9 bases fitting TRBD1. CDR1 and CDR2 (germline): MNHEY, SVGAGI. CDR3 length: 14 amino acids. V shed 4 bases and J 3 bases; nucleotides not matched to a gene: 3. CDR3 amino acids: CASSLQGADYGYTF. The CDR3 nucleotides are TGTGCCAGCAGTTTACAGGGGGCGGACTATGGCTACACCTTC.

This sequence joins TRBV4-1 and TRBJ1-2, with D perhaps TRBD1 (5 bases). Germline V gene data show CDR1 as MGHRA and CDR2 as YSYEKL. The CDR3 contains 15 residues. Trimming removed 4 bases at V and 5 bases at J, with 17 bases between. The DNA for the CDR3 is TGCGCCAGCAGCCCGGATGGGGCTCCGATTTATGGCTACACCTTC. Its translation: CASSPDGAPIYGYTF.

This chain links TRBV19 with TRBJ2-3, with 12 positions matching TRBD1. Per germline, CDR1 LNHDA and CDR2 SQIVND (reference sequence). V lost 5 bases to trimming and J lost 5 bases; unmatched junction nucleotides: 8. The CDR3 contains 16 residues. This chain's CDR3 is CASSLTGTGGRDTQYF. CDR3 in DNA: TGTGCCAGTAGTCTCACCGGGACAGGGGGCAGAGATACGCAGTATTTT.

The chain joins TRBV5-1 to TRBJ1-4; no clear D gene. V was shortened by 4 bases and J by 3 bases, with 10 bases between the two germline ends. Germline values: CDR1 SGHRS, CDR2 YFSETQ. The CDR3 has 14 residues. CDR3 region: CASSPGVANEKLFF. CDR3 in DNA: TGCGCCAGCAGCCCGGGAGTGGCTAATGAAAAACTGTTTTTT.

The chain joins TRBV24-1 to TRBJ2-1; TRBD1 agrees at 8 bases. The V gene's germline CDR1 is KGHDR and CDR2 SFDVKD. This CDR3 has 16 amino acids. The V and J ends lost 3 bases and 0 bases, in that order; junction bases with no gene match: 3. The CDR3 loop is CATSDGQGSSYNEQFF. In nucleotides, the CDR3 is TGTGCCACCAGTGATGGACAGGGAAGCTCCTACAATGAGCAGTTCTTC.

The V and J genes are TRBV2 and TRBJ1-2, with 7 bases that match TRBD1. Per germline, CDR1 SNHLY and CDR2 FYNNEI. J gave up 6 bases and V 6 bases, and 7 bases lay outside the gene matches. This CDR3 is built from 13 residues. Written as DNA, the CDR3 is TGTGCCAGCAGCACCCTACAGGGGAATGGCTACACCTTC. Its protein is CASSTLQGNGYTF.